The clone carrying this T cell receptor (beta chain) showed up just a few times. This sample is part of a study of cytotoxic CD8 clonotypes in ibrutinib-treated CLL. Study-level information: Responses: around 24 partial, 2 complete; after median approximately six years, roughly 14 stayed remitted, approximately twelve progressed.

Assay: immunoSEQ multiplex PCR; the TCRdb copy retains only in-frame clones and omits some. The table lists approximately 35,000 clones, 60% to 80% of them singletons, with over 15% in the top ten. The germline V gene has CDR1 SGDLS and CDR2 YYNGEE. The CDR3 runs to 16 residues. V and J are TRBV9 and TRBJ1-4; 8 bases map to TRBD1. This clonotype was sampled from a human donor with chronic lymphocytic leukemia. Material: PBMCs, obtained at disease progression, from a patient treated with ibrutinib. CDR3 residues: CAGVGSRGLTNEKLFF. CDR3 nucleotide sequence: TGTGCGGGAGTGGGGAGCAGGGGGCTGACTAATGAAAAACTGTTTTTT.